This T cell receptor beta chain was observed in a study of blood T cell repertoires in COVID-19. About the research overall: Acute and convalescent COVID-19 specimens originated in the United States, Italy and Spain. PBMCs, B-cell-depleted T cells, or T cells provided the cDNA or gDNA that made up the material.

Germline values: CDR1 SGDLS, CDR2 YYNGEE. The CDR3 is 15 amino acids. The V end was cut by 4 bases, the J end by 0 bases, with 13 bases between. Per the original methods: Cell counts per sample came from amplifying reference gene primers. Repertoires were generated with immunoSEQ multiplex PCR, while TCRdb's copy carries only in-frame clones and drops some. The V and J calls and clone size were taken over from that table, and D and trimming were inferred from the DNA. Seen here are about 270,000 clones, around four fifths observed once, and the top ten hold around 4.2%. Input material: peripheral blood. This sequence originates from a woman in her 50s with active or convalescent COVID-19. The chain couples TRBV9 to TRBJ1-1; TRBD1 might be the D (6 bases). The CDR3 loop reads CASSSRTALNTEAFF. CDR3 coding DNA: TGTGCCAGCAGCTCCCGGACAGCCTTGAACACTGAAGCTTTCTTT.